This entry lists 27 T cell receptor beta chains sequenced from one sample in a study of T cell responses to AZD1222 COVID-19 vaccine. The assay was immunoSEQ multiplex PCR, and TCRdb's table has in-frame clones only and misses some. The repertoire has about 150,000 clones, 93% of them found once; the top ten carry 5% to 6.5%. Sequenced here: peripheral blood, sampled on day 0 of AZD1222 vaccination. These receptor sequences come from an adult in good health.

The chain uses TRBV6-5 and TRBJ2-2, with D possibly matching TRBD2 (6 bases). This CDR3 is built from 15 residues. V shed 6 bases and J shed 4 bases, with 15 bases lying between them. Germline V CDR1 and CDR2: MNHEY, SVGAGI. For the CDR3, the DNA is TGTGCCAGCAGAGTCGGCGGGACCTTCACCGGGGAGCTGTTTTTT. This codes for CASRVGGTFTGELFF.

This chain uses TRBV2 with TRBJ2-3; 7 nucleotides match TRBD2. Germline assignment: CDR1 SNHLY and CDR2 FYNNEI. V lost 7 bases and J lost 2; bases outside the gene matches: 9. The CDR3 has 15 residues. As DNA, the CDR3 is TGTGCCAGCACTGCCGGGAGGCGCTCCACAGATACGCAGTATTTT. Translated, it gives CASTAGRRSTDTQYF.

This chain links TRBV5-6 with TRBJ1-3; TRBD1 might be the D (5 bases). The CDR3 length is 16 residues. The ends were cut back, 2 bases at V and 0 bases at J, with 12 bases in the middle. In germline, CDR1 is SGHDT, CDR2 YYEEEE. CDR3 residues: CASSLRDRLSGNTIYF. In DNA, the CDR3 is TGTGCCAGCAGCTTAAGGGACCGACTCTCTGGAAACACCATATATTTT.

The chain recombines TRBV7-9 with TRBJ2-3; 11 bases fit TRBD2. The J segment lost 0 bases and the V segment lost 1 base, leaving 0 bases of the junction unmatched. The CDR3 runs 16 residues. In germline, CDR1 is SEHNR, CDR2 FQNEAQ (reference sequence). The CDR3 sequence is CASSLGLAGSTDTQYF. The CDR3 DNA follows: TGTGCCAGCAGCTTAGGACTAGCGGGGAGCACAGATACGCAGTATTTT.

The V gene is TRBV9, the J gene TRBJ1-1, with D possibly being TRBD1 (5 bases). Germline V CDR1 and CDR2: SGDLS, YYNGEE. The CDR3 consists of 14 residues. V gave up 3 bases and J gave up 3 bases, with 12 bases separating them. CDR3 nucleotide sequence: TGTGCCAGCAGCGACCTTCAGGGAGACACTGAAGCTTTCTTT. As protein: CASSDLQGDTEAFF.

The DNA for the CDR3 is TGTGCCAGCAGCCCCTCGCGGAATATGGAGCAGTACTTC. This sequence encodes CASSPSRNMEQYF. The chain couples TRBV11-1 to TRBJ2-7; no clear D. With 5 bases removed from V and 7 bases from J, the gap between germline ends came to 15 bases. There are 13 residues in the CDR3. The V gene's germline CDR1 is SGHAT and CDR2 FQDESV (reference sequence).

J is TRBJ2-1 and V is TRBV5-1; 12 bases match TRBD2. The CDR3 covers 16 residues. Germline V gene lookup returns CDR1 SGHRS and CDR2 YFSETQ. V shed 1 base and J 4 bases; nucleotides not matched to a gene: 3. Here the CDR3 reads CASSLSSGRGYNEQFF. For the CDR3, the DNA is TGCGCCAGCAGCTTGTCTAGCGGGAGGGGATACAATGAGCAGTTCTTC.

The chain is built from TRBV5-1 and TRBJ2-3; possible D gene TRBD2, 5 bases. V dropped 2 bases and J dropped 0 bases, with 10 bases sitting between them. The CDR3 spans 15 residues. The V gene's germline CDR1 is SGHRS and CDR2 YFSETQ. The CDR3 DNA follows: TGCGCCAGCAGCTTATTACTAGAAAGCACAGATACGCAGTATTTT. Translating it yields CASSLLLESTDTQYF.

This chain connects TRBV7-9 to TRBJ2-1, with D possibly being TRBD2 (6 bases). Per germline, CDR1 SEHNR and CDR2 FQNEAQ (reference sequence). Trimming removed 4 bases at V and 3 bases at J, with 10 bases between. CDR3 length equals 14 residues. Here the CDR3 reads CASSSGTYYNEQFF. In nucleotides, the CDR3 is TGTGCCAGCAGCTCCGGGACTTACTACAATGAGCAGTTCTTC.

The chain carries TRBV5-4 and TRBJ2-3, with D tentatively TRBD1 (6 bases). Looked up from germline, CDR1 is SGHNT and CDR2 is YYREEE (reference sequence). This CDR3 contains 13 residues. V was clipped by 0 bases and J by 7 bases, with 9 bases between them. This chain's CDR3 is CASSLGGRYTQYF. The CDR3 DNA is TGTGCCAGCAGCTTGGGGGGGCGGTATACGCAGTATTTT.

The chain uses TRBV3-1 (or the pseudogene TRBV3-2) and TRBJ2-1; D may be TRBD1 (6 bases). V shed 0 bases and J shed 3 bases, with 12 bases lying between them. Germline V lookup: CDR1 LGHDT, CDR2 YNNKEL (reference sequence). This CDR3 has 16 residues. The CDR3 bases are TGTGCCAGCAGCCAAGATTGGGGGCGCTACTACAATGAGCAGTTCTTC. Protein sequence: CASSQDWGRYYNEQFF.

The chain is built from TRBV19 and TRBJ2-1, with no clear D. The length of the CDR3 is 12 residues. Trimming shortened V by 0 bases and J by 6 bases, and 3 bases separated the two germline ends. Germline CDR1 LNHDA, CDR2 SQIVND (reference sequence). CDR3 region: CASSIDLNEQFF. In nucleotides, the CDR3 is TGTGCCAGTAGTATAGATCTCAATGAGCAGTTCTTC.

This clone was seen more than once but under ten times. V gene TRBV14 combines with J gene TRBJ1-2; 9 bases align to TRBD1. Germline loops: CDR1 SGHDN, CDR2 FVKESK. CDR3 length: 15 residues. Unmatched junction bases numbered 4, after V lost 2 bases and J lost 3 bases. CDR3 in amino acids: CASSQSGQGYYGYTF. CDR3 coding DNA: TGTGCCAGCAGCCAATCGGGACAGGGATACTATGGCTACACCTTC.

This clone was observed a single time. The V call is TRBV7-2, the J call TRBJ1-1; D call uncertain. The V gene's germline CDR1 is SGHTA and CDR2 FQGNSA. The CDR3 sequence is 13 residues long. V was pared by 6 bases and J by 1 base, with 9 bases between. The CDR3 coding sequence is TGTGCCAGCAGACGCAGTACGAACACTGAAGCTTTCTTT. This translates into CASRRSTNTEAFF.

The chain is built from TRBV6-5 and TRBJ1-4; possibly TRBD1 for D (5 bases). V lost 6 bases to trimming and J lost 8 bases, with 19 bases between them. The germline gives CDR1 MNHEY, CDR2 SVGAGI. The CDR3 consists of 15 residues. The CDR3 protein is CASRDWGDLSEKLFF. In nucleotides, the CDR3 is TGTGCCAGCAGGGACTGGGGGGATCTTAGCGAAAAACTGTTTTTT.

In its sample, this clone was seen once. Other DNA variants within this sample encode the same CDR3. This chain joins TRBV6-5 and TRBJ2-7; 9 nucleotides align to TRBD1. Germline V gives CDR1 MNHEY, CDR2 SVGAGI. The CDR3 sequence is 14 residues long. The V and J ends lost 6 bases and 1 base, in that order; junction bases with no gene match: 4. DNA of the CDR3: TGTGCCAGCAGCCGGGACAGGGTTTCCTACGAGCAGTACTTC. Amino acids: CASSRDRVSYEQYF.

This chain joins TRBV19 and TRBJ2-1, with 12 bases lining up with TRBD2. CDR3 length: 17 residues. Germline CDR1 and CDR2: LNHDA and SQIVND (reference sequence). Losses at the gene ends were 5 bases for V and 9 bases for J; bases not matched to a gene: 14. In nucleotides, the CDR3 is TGTGCCAGTAGTTCCTGGACTAGCGGGATAAAGGTGGGTGAGCAGTTCTTC. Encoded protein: CASSSWTSGIKVGEQFF.

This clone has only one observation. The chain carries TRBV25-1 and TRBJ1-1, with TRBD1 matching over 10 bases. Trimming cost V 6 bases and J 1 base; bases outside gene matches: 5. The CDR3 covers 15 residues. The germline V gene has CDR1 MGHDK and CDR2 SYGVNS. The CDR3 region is CASSRQGAGNTEAFF. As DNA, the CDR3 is TGTGCCAGCAGCCGACAGGGGGCTGGGAACACTGAAGCTTTCTTT.

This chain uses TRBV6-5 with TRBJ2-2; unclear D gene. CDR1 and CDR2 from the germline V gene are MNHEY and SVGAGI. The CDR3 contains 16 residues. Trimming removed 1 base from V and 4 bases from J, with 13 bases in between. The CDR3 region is CASSYWHPRTTGELFF. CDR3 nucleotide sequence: TGTGCCAGCAGTTACTGGCATCCCCGAACCACCGGGGAGCTGTTTTTT.

In nucleotides, the CDR3 is TGTGCCAGCAGTGCGGCGGGACGGGGCTACGAGCAGTACTTC. Translating it yields CASSAAGRGYEQYF. This sequence joins TRBV25-1 and TRBJ2-7; tentatively, D is TRBD2 (6 bases). Germline V gene sequence: CDR1 MGHDK, CDR2 SYGVNS. V lost 4 bases and J lost 3, with 13 bases in between. The CDR3 runs to 14 residues.

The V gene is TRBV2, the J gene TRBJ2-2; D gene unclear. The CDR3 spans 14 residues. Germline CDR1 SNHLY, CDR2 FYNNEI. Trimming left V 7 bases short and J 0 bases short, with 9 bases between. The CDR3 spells CASKEFANTGELFF. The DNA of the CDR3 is TGTGCCAGCAAGGAGTTCGCGAACACCGGGGAGCTGTTTTTT.

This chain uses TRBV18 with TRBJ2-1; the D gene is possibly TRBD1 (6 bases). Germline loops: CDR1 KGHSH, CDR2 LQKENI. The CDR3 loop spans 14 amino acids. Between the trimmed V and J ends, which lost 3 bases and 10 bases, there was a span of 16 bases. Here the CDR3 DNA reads TGTGCCAGCTCACCGCCACAGGGCGGCGGCGAGCAGTTCTTC. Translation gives CASSPPQGGGEQFF.

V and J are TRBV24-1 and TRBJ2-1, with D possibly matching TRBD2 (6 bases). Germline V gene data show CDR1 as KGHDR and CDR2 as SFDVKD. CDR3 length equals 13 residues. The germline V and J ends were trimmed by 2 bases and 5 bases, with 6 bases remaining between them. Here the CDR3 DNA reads TGTGCCACCAGTGATTCGGGGGACAATGAGCAGTTCTTC. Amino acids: CATSDSGDNEQFF.

The CDR3 loop reads CSAGLAGVGETQYF. Here the CDR3 DNA reads TGCAGCGCCGGACTAGCGGGAGTTGGGGAGACCCAGTACTTC. The chain combines TRBV29-1 with TRBJ2-5; 13 bases are shared with TRBD2. The V and J ends lost 7 bases and 5 bases, in that order; junction bases with no gene match: 7. The V gene's germline CDR1 is SQVTM and CDR2 ANQGSEA. The CDR3 length is 14 residues.

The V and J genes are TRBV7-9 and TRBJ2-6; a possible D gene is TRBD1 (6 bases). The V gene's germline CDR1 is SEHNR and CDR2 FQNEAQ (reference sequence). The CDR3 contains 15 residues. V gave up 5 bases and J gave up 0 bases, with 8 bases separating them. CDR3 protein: CASSLDSSGANVLTF. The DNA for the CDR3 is TGTGCCAGCAGCCTGGACAGCTCTGGGGCCAACGTCCTGACTTTC.

The CDR3 DNA reads TGTGCCAGCAGCTTGGATGGTGGAACAGTGGGTTCACCCCTCCACTTT. Translated: CASSLDGGTVGSPLHF. The V call is TRBV5-4, the J call TRBJ1-6; no clear D gene. Germline CDR1 and CDR2: SGHNT and YYREEE (reference sequence). V was cut by 0 bases and J by 9 bases, with 16 bases left in between. CDR3 length equals 16 residues.

CDR3 nucleotide sequence: TGTGCCATCAGTGGACAAAACTCCTATAATTCACCCCTCCACTTT. Amino acid sequence: CAISGQNSYNSPLHF. J is TRBJ1-6 and V is TRBV10-3; no firm D call. CDR3 length: 15 residues. Germline assignment: CDR1 ENHRY and CDR2 SYGVKD. V was pared by 4 bases and J by 0 bases, with 7 bases between.